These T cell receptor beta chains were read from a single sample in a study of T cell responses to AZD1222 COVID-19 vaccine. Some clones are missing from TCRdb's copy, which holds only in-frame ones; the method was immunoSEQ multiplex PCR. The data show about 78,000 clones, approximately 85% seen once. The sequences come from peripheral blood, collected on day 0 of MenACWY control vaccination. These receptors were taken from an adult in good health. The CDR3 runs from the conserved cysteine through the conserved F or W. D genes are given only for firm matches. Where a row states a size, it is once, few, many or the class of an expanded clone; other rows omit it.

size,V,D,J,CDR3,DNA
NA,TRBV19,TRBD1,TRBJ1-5,CASSPDRGTQHF,TGTGCCAGTAGTCCAGACAGGGGGACCCAGCATTTT
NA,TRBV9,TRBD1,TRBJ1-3,CASSPDRDLDTIYF,TGTGCCAGCAGCCCCGACAGGGATTTAGACACCATATATTTT
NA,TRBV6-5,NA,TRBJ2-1,CASRRGGPYNEQFF,TGTGCCAGCAGGCGCGGGGGCCCCTACAATGAGCAGTTCTTC
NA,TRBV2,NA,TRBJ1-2,CASSESLTGRPSGYTF,TGTGCCAGCAGTGAATCATTAACAGGAAGACCCTCGGGCTACACCTTC
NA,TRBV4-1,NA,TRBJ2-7,CASSQPTASYEQYF,TGCGCCAGCAGCCAACCGACGGCCTCCTACGAGCAGTACTTC
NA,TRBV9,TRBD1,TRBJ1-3,CASSARDRSDTIYF,TGTGCCAGCAGCGCACGGGACAGGTCGGACACCATATATTTT
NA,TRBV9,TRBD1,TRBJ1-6,CASSVGTGFSPLHF,TGTGCCAGCAGCGTAGGGACAGGGTTTTCACCCCTCCACTTT
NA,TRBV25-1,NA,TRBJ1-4,CASSEYGAVRYF,TGTGCCAGCAGTGAATATGGGGCAGTAAGGTACTTT
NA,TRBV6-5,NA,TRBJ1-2,CASSYSREGPYGYTF,TGTGCCAGCAGTTACTCGAGGGAGGGGCCCTATGGCTACACCTTC
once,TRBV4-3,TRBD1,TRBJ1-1,CASSQVRPGGTEAFF,TGCGCCAGCAGCCAAGTTCGGCCAGGGGGCACTGAAGCTTTCTTT
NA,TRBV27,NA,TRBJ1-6,CASSFNGQWNSPLHF,TGTGCCAGCAGTTTTAACGGTCAGTGGAATTCACCCCTCCACTTT
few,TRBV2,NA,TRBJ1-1,CAGSGGGTEAFF,TGTGCCGGGAGCGGGGGCGGCACTGAAGCTTTCTTT
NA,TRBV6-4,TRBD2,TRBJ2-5,CASSDSAVAGFQETQYF,TGTGCCAGCAGTGACTCGGCGGTAGCGGGGTTCCAAGAGACCCAGTACTTC
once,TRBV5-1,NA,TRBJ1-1,CASSLGSGENTEAFF,TGCGCCAGCAGCTTGGGATCTGGGGAGAACACTGAAGCTTTCTTT
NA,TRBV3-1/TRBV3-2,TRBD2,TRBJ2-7,CASSQAGSGGNEQYF,TGTGCCAGCAGCCAAGCAGGTAGCGGGGGTAACGAGCAGTACTTC
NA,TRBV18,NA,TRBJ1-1,CASSPTGLENTEAFF,TGTGCCAGCTCACCCACAGGATTGGAGAACACTGAAGCTTTCTTT
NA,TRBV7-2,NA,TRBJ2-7,CASSLAEALPYEQYF,TGTGCCAGCAGCTTAGCGGAGGCATTACCCTACGAGCAGTACTTC
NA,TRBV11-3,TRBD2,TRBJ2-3,CASSRRTSGPTDTQYF,TGTGCCAGCAGCCGAAGGACTAGCGGACCCACAGATACGCAGTATTTT
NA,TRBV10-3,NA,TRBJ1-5,CAISDPVGEGQPQHF,TGTGCCATCAGTGATCCCGTGGGGGAGGGTCAGCCCCAGCATTTT
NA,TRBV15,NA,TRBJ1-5,CATSKGVSNQPQHF,TGTGCCACCAGCAAGGGTGTTAGCAATCAGCCCCAGCATTTT
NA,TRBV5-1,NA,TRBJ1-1,CASSLQGMDTEAFF,TGCGCCAGCAGCTTGCAGGGGATGGACACTGAAGCTTTCTTT
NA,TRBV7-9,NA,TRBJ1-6,CASSQGRRINSPLHF,TGTGCCAGCAGCCAAGGACGGCGGATAAATTCACCCCTCCACTTT
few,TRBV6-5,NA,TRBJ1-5,CASSYGAGRNQPQHF,TGTGCCAGCAGTTACGGGGCGGGGAGGAATCAGCCCCAGCATTTT
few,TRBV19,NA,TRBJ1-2,CASTGTEKNAPYGYTF,TGTGCCAGTACCGGGACCGAAAAAAACGCCCCCTATGGCTACACCTTC
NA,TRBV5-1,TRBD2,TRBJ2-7,CASSLGLAGTGEQYF,TGCGCCAGCAGCTTGGGACTAGCGGGAACTGGGGAGCAGTACTTC
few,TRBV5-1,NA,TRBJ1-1,CASSFGQLPKNTEAFF,TGCGCCAGCAGCTTTGGACAGCTACCCAAGAACACTGAAGCTTTCTTT
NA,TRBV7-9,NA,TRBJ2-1,CASSQTGYNEQFF,TGTGCCAGCAGCCAGACTGGATACAATGAGCAGTTCTTC
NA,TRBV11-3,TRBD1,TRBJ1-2,CASTELQGNYGYTF,TGTGCCAGCACCGAACTACAGGGGAACTATGGCTACACCTTC
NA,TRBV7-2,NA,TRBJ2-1,CASSLSGGIHNEQFF,TGTGCCAGCAGCTTATCCGGTGGAATTCACAATGAGCAGTTCTTC
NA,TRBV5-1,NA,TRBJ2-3,CASSLTGDTQYF,TGCGCCAGCAGCTTGACGGGGGATACGCAGTATTTT
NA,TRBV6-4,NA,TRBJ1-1,CASSDGVSNTEAFF,TGTGCCAGCAGTGACGGGGTCTCGAACACTGAAGCTTTCTTT
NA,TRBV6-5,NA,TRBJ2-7,CASSRSSYEQYF,TGTGCCAGCAGCAGGAGCTCCTACGAGCAGTACTTC
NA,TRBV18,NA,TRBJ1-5,CASSPRGPNQPQHF,TGTGCCAGCTCACCAAGAGGGCCCAATCAGCCCCAGCATTTT
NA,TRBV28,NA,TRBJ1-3,CASSLAGVFSGNTIYF,TGTGCCAGCAGTTTGGCCGGGGTGTTCTCTGGAAACACCATATATTTT
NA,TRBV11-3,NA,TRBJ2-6,CASSSSGNSGANVLTF,TGTGCCAGCAGCTCCTCAGGGAACTCTGGGGCCAACGTCCTGACTTTC
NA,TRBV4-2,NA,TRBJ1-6,CASSQDENSPLHF,TGTGCCAGCAGCCAGGACGAGAATTCACCCCTCCACTTT
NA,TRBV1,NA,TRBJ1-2,CTSSQDPRGLCYGYTF,TGCACCAGCAGCCAAGATCCCAGGGGGCTATGCTATGGCTACACCTTC
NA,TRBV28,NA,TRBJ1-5,CASSSTGSSNQPQHF,TGTGCCAGCAGTTCCACAGGGTCAAGCAATCAGCCCCAGCATTTT
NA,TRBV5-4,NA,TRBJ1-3,CASSPTQSRGSGNTIYF,TGTGCCAGCAGCCCTACCCAGAGCAGGGGCTCTGGAAACACCATATATTTT
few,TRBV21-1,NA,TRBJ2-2,CASSKSAPEEMNTGELFF,TGTGCCAGCAGCAAATCGGCCCCCGAGGAGATGAACACCGGGGAGCTGTTTTTT
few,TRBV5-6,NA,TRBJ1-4,CASSTGTSEKLFF,TGTGCCAGCAGCACCGGGACAAGTGAAAAACTGTTTTTT
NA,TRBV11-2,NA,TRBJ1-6,CASRTQNSPLHF,TGTGCCAGCCGTACACAGAATTCACCCCTCCACTTT
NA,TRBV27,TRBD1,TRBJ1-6,CASSPDRIGGSPLHF,TGTGCCAGCAGTCCGGACAGGATTGGTGGTTCACCCCTCCACTTT
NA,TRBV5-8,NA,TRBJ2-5,CASSLYRGPQETQYF,TGTGCCAGCAGCCTTTACCGGGGCCCTCAAGAGACCCAGTACTTC
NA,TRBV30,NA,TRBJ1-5,CAWSGGGGISNQPQHF,TGTGCCTGGAGTGGAGGCGGGGGAATTAGCAATCAGCCCCAGCATTTT
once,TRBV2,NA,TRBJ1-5,CASSENSGNQPQHF,TGTGCCAGCAGTGAAAACTCTGGCAATCAGCCCCAGCATTTT
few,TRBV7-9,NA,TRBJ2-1,CASSPDSWDEQFF,TGTGCCAGCAGCCCGGACTCGTGGGATGAGCAGTTCTTC
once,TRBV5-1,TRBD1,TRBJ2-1,CASSLTGTAYNEQFF,TGCGCCAGCAGCCTAACCGGGACAGCTTACAATGAGCAGTTCTTC
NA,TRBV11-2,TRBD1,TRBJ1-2,CASSVRGSKPGQGARGYTF,TGTGCCAGCAGCGTAAGAGGCTCTAAGCCTGGACAGGGGGCGAGAGGCTACACCTTC
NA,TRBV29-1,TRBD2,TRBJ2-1,CSVEDGGGGAEFF,TGCAGCGTTGAAGATGGCGGCGGGGGGGCCGAGTTCTTC
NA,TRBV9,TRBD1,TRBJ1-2,CASSSSRARDRGNYGYTF,TGTGCCAGCAGCTCGAGTAGGGCCCGGGACAGGGGTAACTATGGCTACACCTTC
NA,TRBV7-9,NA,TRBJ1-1,CASSLTGGVNTEAFF,TGTGCCAGCAGCTTAACTGGTGGGGTGAACACTGAAGCTTTCTTT
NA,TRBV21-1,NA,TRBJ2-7,CASSKEGRWGSYEQYF,TGTGCCAGCAGCAAAGAGGGAAGGTGGGGTTCCTACGAGCAGTACTTC
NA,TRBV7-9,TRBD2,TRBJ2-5,CASSPWTSGAQETQYF,TGTGCCAGCAGCCCCTGGACTAGCGGGGCGCAAGAGACCCAGTACTTC
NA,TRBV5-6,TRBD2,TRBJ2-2,CASSSRTSFTGELFF,TGTGCCAGCAGCTCTCGGACTAGTTTCACCGGGGAGCTGTTTTTT